This T cell receptor (beta chain) was profiled in a study of blood T cell repertoires in COVID-19. At the level of the study: Both acute and convalescent COVID-19 samples were obtained from the United States, Italy and Spain. The cDNA or gDNA used as material had been derived from T cells, B-cell-depleted T cells, or PBMCs.

Germline loops: CDR1 KGHDR, CDR2 SFDVKD. This CDR3 comprises 14 residues. V was clipped by 3 bases and J by 5 bases; unmatched bases: 3. Original handling: Amplification with reference gene primers provided the estimates of nucleated cell counts. The data were produced by immunoSEQ multiplex PCR, yet TCRdb's version contains in-frame clones alone and is incomplete. V and J calls and clone size are as listed in that table; D and trimming were resolved from the DNA. The sample records around 120,000 clones, over 80% being singletons. Material: peripheral blood. The TCR sequence derives from a woman in her sixties or seventies with acute or convalescent COVID-19. This chain uses TRBV24-1 with TRBJ1-5, with TRBD1 matching over 7 bases. The CDR3 nucleotides are TGTGCCACCAGTGATGACAGGGTCTATCAGCCCCAGCATTTT. Protein sequence: CATSDDRVYQPQHF.